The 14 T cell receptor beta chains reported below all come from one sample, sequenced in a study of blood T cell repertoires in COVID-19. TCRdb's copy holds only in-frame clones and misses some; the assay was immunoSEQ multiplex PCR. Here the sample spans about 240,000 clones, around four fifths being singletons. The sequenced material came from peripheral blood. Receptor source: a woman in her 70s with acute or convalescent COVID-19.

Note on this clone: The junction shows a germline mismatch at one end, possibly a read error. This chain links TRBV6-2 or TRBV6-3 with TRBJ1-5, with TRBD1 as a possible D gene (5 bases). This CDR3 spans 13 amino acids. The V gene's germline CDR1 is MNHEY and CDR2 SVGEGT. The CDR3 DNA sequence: TGTGCCAGCAATTACGGGGGGAATCAGCCCCAGCATTTT. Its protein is CASNYGGNQPQHF.

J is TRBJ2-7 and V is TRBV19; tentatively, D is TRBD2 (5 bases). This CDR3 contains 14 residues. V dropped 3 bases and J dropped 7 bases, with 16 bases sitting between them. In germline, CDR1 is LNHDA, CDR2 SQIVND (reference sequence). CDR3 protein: CASSMRAGTGEQYF. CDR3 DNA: TGTGCCAGTAGTATGAGGGCAGGCACCGGGGAGCAGTACTTC.

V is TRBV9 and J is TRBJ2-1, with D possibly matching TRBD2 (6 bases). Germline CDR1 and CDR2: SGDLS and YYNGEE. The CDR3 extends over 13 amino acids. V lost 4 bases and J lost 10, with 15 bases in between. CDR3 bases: TGTGCCAGCAGCCCCCATCCTGGGAGGGAGCAGTTCTTC. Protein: CASSPHPGREQFF.

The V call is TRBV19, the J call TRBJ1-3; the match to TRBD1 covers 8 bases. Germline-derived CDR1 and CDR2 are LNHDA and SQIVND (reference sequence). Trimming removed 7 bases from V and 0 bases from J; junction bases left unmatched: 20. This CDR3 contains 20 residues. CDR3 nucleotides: TGTGCCAGTACCCTATATTGGGGTGGACAGGGTTGGTTCTCTGGAAACACCATATATTTT. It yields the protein CASTLYWGGQGWFSGNTIYF.

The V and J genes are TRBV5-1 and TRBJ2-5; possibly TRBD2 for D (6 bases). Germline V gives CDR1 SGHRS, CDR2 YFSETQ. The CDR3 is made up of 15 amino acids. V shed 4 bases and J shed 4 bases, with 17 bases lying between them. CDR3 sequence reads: CASSPGRTEGETQYF. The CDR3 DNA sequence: TGCGCCAGCAGCCCGGGAAGGACGGAGGGAGAGACCCAGTACTTC.

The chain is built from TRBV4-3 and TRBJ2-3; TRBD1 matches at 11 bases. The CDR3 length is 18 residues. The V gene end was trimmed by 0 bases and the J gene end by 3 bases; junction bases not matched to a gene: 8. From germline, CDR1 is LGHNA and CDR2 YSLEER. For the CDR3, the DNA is TGCGCCAGCAGCCAAGATCAGAGGACAGGGGGCTTTACAGATACGCAGTATTTT. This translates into CASSQDQRTGGFTDTQYF.

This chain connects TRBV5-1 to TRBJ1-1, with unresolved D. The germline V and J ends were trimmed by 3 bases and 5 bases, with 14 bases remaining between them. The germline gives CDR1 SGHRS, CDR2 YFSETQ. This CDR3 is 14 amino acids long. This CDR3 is CASSSVLGRTEAFF. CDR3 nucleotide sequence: TGCGCCAGCAGCTCGGTTTTGGGGAGGACTGAAGCTTTCTTT.

CDR3 sequence: CASSEAGPTVTGELFF. CDR3 bases: TGTGCCAGCAGTGAAGCGGGGCCCACCGTAACCGGGGAGCTGTTTTTT. The J gene is TRBJ2-2, the V gene TRBV2; perhaps TRBD1 as D (5 bases). The germline V gene has CDR1 SNHLY and CDR2 FYNNEI. The CDR3 has 16 amino acids. Trimming stripped 0 bases from V and 5 bases from J, with 13 bases between.

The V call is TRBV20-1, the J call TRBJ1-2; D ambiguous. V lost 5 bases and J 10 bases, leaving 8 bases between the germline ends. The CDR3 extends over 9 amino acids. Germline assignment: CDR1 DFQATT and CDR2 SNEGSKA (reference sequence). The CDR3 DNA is TGCAGTGCTCGGGAAGCCTACACCTTC. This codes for CSAREAYTF.

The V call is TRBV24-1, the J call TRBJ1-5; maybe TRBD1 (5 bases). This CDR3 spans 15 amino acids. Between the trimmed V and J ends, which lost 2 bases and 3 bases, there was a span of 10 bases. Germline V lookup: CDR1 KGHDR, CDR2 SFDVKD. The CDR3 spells CATSDSRTINQPQHF. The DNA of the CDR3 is TGTGCCACCAGTGATTCTCGGACAATCAATCAGCCCCAGCATTTT.

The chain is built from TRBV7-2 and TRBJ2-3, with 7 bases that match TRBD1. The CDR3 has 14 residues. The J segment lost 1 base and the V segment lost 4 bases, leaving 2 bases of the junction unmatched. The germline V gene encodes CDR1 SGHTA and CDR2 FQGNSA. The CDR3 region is CASSSGQGTDTQYF. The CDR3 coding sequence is TGTGCCAGCAGCTCTGGACAGGGCACAGATACGCAGTATTTT. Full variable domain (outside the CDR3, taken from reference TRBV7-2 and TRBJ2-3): GAGVSQSPSNKVTEKGKDVELRCDPISGHTALYWYRQSLGQGLEFLIYFQGNSAPDKSGLPSDRFSAERTGGSVSTLTIQRTQQEDSAVYLCASSSGQGTDTQYFGPGTRLTVL.

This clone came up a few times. CDR3 nucleotide sequence: TGTGCCAGCATAAATGAGGGGGCGGTGAACACTGAAGCTTTCTTT. Translation gives CASINEGAVNTEAFF. The chain has TRBV2 and TRBJ1-1, with 7 bases identical to TRBD1. CDR1 and CDR2 from the germline V gene are SNHLY and FYNNEI. This CDR3 region has 15 residues. The junction had 8 bases not matched to a gene; V was cut back by 7 bases and J by 0 bases.

The DNA of the CDR3 is TGTGCCAGCAGCTTGGGGGGACAGGACTATGGCTACACCTTC. This translates into CASSLGGQDYGYTF. The chain uses TRBV5-4 and TRBJ1-2; 8 bases match TRBD1. The CDR3 loop spans 14 amino acids. Germline V CDR1 and CDR2: SGHNT, YYREEE (reference sequence). The junction had 1 base not matched to a gene; V was cut back by 0 bases and J by 3 bases.

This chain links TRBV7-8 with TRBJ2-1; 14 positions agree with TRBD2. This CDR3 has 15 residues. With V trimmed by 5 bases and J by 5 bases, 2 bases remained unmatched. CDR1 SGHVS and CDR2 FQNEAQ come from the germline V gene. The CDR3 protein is CASSQGLAGDNEQFF. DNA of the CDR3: TGTGCCAGCAGCCAGGGACTAGCGGGGGACAATGAGCAGTTCTTC.